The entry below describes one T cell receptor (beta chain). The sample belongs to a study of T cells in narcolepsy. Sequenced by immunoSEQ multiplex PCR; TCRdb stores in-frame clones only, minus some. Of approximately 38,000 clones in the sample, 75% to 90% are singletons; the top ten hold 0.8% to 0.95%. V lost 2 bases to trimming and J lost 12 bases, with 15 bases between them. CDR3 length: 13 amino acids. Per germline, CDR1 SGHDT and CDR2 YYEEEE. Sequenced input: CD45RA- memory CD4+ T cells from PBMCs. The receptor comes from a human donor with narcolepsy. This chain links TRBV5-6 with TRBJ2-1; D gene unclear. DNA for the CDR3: TGTGCCAGCAGCTTATATCCCCCCTCAGGGCAGTTCTTC. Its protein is CASSLYPPSGQFF.